A selection of T cell receptor beta chains follows, all from one sample in a study of T cell responses to AZD1222 COVID-19 vaccine. TCRdb's table, derived via immunoSEQ multiplex PCR, lists solely in-frame clones and lacks some. The data contain about 99,000 clones, over 75% of them singletons. The sample here was peripheral blood, taken on day 0 of AZD1222 vaccination. All receptors come from an adult in good health. The CDR3 runs from the conserved cysteine through the conserved F or W. Fields, in order: J gene, D gene, clone size, V gene, CDR3 protein, CDR3 DNA. D genes are given only for firm matches. Part of the rows lack a size; the others show once, few, many or a class for expanded clones.

TRBJ1-1	TRBD1	once	TRBV14	CASSHRTGRGDTEAFF	TGTGCCAGCAGCCACAGGACAGGGCGTGGGGACACTGAAGCTTTCTTT
TRBJ1-2	-	-	TRBV29-1	CSVTTGFGYTF	TGCAGCGTTACCACAGGGTTCGGCTACACCTTC
TRBJ1-4	TRBD1	few	TRBV6-5	CASREGGGANEKLFF	TGTGCCAGTCGGGAAGGGGGCGGTGCTAATGAAAAACTGTTTTTT
TRBJ2-7	-	once	TRBV5-5	CASSPQGGLVEQYF	TGTGCCAGCAGCCCCCAAGGAGGGCTTGTTGAGCAGTACTTC
TRBJ1-2	-	-	TRBV6-2/TRBV6-3	CASSYSNQIMRLNYGYTF	TGTGCCAGCAGTTACTCGAATCAGATCATGCGGCTCAACTATGGCTACACCTTC
TRBJ2-7	TRBD1	-	TRBV5-1	CASSPRQGTPYEQYF	TGCGCCAGCAGCCCCCGACAGGGGACCCCCTACGAGCAGTACTTC
TRBJ1-4	-	-	TRBV30	CAGGPGRTNEKLFF	TGTGCCGGAGGGCCCGGTAGGACTAATGAAAAACTGTTTTTT
TRBJ1-1	-	-	TRBV4-1	CASSQDQATTEAFF	TGCGCCAGCAGCCAAGACCAAGCCACCACTGAAGCTTTCTTT
TRBJ1-6	-	-	TRBV5-6	CASSFGGIGSPLHF	TGTGCCAGCAGCTTCGGGGGGATAGGTTCACCCCTCCACTTT
TRBJ1-6	-	few	TRBV6-5	CASSSSNRANSPLHF	TGTGCCAGCAGTTCCTCGAACAGGGCTAATTCACCCCTCCACTTT